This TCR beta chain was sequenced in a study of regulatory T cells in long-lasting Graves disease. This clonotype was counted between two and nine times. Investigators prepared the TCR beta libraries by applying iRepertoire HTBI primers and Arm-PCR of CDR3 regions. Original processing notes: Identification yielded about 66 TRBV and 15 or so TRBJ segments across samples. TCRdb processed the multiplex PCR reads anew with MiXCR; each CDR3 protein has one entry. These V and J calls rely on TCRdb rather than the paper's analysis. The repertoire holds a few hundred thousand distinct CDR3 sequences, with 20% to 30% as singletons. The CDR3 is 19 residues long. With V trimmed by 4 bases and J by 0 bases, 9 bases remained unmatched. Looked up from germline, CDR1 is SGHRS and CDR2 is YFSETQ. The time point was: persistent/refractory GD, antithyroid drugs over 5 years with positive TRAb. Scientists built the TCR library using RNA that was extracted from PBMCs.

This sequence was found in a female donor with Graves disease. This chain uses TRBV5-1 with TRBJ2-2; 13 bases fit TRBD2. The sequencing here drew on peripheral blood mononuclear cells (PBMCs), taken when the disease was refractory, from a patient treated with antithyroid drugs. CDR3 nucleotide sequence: TGCGCCAGCAGCCGCGGAACTAGCGGGAGGGCCTCGAACACCGGGGAGCTGTTTTTT. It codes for CASSRGTSGRASNTGELFF.